Each of the 10 T cell receptor beta chains below was sequenced from the same sample in a study of T cells expressing NK-cell markers. TCRdb reprocessed the 5' RACE reads, with one entry per CDR3 protein and no DNA. The sample data list around 280,000 distinct CDR3 sequences. The specimen was blood T cells: a sorted CD56 or NKG2C T cell subset, CD4+ or CD8+ T cells, or bulk PBMC T cells (not recorded which). These receptors were collected from a man between 18 and 35 years old in good health.

The chain uses TRBV6-5 and TRBJ2-7; there is no DNA to check the TCRdb D call of TRBD2. Per the germline V gene, CDR1 is MNHEY and CDR2 is SVGAGI. The CDR3 has 12 residues. CDR3 protein: CASRAGTYEQYF.

The CDR3 here is CASSLGLGVTDTQYF. The chain combines TRBV7-6 with TRBJ2-3; the TCRdb call, TRBD2, lacks DNA for checking. In germline, CDR1 is SGHVS, CDR2 FNYEAQ. The CDR3 loop spans 15 amino acids.

V is TRBV12-3 or TRBV12-4 and J is TRBJ2-1; as DNA is missing, the TRBD2 call by TCRdb cannot be tested. The CDR3 runs to 15 residues. The CDR3 loop reads CASKETSASYNEQFF.

The rearrangement uses TRBV5-1 and TRBJ2-1; TCRdb picks TRBD1, but there is no DNA to check that call. Germline V gene sequence: CDR1 SGHRS, CDR2 YFSETQ. The CDR3 runs 14 residues. This chain's CDR3 is CASSMSQGAGEQFF.

The CDR3: CASKVQGPGGYTF. This sequence joins TRBV6-1 and TRBJ1-2; TCRdb gives TRBD1 as the D gene, but with no DNA this cannot be confirmed. Germline CDR1 and CDR2: MNHNS and SASEGT. The CDR3 has 13 residues.

The V and J genes are TRBV28 and TRBJ2-2. CDR1 MDHEN and CDR2 SYDVKM come from the germline V gene. This CDR3 spans 13 amino acids. The CDR3 loop is CASSSPPPQGLFF.

V and J are TRBV6-5 and TRBJ1-1; TCRdb lists TRBD1, though no DNA is available to test this call. The CDR3 is 14 amino acids. Per the germline V gene, CDR1 is MNHEY and CDR2 is SVGAGI. CDR3 protein: CASSRDRANGEAFF.

V usage is TRBV5-4 and J usage is TRBJ2-2. CDR1 is SGHNT and CDR2 is YYREEE in the germline V gene (reference sequence). The CDR3 has 14 amino acids. The CDR3: CASSSTIYTGELFF.

The chain carries TRBV27 and TRBJ1-2. Germline-derived CDR1 and CDR2 are MNHEY and SMNVEV (reference sequence). The CDR3 is 12 amino acids. CDR3: CASRGTNYGYTF.

The chain joins TRBV11-2 to TRBJ2-5. CDR1 is SGHAT, CDR2 FQNNGV, per germline. There are 12 residues in the CDR3. The CDR3 protein is CASRRPKETQYF.